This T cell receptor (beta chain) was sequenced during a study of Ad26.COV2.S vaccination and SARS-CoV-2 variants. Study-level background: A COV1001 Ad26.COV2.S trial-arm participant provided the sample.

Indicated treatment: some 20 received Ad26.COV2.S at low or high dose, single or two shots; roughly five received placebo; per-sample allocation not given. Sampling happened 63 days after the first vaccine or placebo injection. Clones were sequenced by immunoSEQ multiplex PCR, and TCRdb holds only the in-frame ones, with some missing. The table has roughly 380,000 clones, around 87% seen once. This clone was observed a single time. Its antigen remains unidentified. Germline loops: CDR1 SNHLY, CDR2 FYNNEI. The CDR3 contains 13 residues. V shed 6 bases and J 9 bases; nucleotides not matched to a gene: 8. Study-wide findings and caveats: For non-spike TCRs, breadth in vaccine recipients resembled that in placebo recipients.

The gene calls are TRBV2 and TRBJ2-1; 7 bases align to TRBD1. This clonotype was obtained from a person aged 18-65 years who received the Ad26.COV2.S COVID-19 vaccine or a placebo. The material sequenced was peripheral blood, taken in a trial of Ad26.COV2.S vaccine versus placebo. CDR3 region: CASRGGPPGEQFF. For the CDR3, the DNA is TGTGCCAGCAGAGGGGGCCCCCCCGGTGAGCAGTTCTTC.